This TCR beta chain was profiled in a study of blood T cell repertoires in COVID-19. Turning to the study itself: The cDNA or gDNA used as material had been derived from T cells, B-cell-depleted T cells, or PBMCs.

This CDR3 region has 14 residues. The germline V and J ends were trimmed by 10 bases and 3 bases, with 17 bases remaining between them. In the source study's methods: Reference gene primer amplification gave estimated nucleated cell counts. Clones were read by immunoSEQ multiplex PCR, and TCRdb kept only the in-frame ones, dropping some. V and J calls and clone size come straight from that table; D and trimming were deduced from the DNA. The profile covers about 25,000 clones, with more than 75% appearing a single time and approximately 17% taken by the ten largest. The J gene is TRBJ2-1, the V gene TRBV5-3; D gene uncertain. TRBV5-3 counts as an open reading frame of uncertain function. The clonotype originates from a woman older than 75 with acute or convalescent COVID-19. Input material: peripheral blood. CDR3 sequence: CAPMAGWYYNEQFF. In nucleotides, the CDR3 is TGTGCCCCTATGGCAGGATGGTACTACAATGAGCAGTTCTTC.